The 17 T cell receptor beta chains given below trace back to one sample, sequenced in a study of early T cells in non-severe SARS-CoV-2 infection. Using its own MiXCR run on the 5' RACE reads, TCRdb lists one record per CDR3 protein. The sample carries more than 15,000 distinct CDR3 sequences, about 5% recorded once. The sample consisted of whole blood, taken at baseline. All receptors come from an adult who was a healthcare worker with PCR-confirmed SARS-CoV-2 infection or an uninfected control (not recorded which).

In this sample, this clonotype turned up many times. The genes are TRBV6-5 and TRBJ2-7; tentative D call: TRBD1 (5 bases). Germline V gene sequence: CDR1 MNHEY, CDR2 SVGAGI. There are 15 residues in the CDR3. V was clipped by 2 bases and J by 2 bases, with 13 bases between them. In nucleotides, the CDR3 is TGTGCCAGCAGTTACAGGGGAACTGCCACCTACGAGCAGTACTTC. Its translation: CASSYRGTATYEQYF.

The CDR3 sequence: CASSSDRGGGRTEAFF. The CDR3 region has the DNA TGTGCCAGCAGCTCGGACAGGGGAGGTGGGAGAACTGAAGCTTTCTTT. This chain connects TRBV5-5 to TRBJ1-1; 9 bases fit TRBD1. V lost 3 bases and J lost 5; bases outside the gene matches: 11. The CDR3 extends over 16 amino acids. Germline V gene data show CDR1 as SGHKS and CDR2 as YYEKEE (reference sequence).

This clonotype was observed many times. V usage is TRBV7-8 and J usage is TRBJ2-3; D is unclear. CDR3 length equals 16 residues. Trimming pared 1 base from V and 2 bases from J, leaving 13 bases between. Germline values: CDR1 SGHVS, CDR2 FQNEAQ. CDR3 DNA: TGTGCCAGCAGCTTAGGGACCCAAATATCCACAGATACGCAGTATTTT. Its translation: CASSLGTQISTDTQYF.

This clonotype was observed many times. This chain links TRBV6-1 with TRBJ1-6, with a weak D call TRBD1 (5 bases). Germline loops: CDR1 MNHNS, CDR2 SASEGT. CDR3 size: 15 residues. V was pared by 2 bases and J by 7 bases, with 12 bases between. The chain's CDR3 is CASSEPGTVNSPLHF. In DNA form, the CDR3 reads TGTGCCAGCAGTGAACCAGGGACGGTGAATTCACCCCTCCACTTT.

Ten or more counts support this clonotype. The chain has TRBV7-6 and TRBJ2-1; TRBD2 matches 8 bases. V shed 5 bases and J 9 bases; nucleotides not matched to a gene: 15. The CDR3 consists of 16 residues. Germline V lookup: CDR1 SGHVS, CDR2 FNYEAQ. The CDR3 spells CASSLRSGTSISEQFF. CDR3 nucleotide sequence: TGTGCCAGCAGCCTACGCTCCGGGACTAGTATTAGTGAGCAGTTCTTC.

This clonotype was recorded many times. The chain uses TRBV30 and TRBJ2-3, with D possibly matching TRBD2 (6 bases). The CDR3 sequence is 16 residues long. With 1 base removed from V and 2 bases from J, the gap between germline ends came to 16 bases. Germline V gene sequence: CDR1 GTSNPN, CDR2 SVGIG (reference sequence). The CDR3 region has the DNA TGTGCCTGGAGTGATACAGGAGGAGGGTACACAGATACGCAGTATTTT. Its protein is CAWSDTGGGYTDTQYF.

This clonotype counts as medium-sized. The V call is TRBV12-5, the J call TRBJ1-2, with D possibly being TRBD1 (6 bases). The germline V gene has CDR1 LGHNT and CDR2 FRNRAP. This CDR3 has 12 residues. Trimming left V 5 bases short and J 9 bases short, with 13 bases between. Here the CDR3 reads CASGPKDRSYTF. The CDR3 nucleotides are TGTGCTAGTGGTCCAAAGGACAGAAGCTACACCTTC.

V and J are TRBV12-5 and TRBJ1-6; TRBD1 might be the D (5 bases). The CDR3 length is 17 residues. Germline values: CDR1 LGHNT, CDR2 FRNRAP. Between the trimmed V and J ends, which lost 1 base and 3 bases, there was a span of 13 bases. This CDR3 is CASGLEKTGDYNSPLHF. The CDR3 DNA is TGTGCTAGTGGTTTGGAAAAAACGGGGGACTATAATTCACCCCTCCACTTT.

The table lists this clonotype with many counts. J is TRBJ1-5 and V is TRBV7-2, with D possibly being TRBD1 (5 bases). V lost 4 bases and J lost 6, with 13 bases in between. This CDR3 contains 14 residues. The germline CDR1 and CDR2 sequences are SGHTA and FQGNSA. CDR3 DNA: TGTGCCAGCAGCTCACATAACGGGGGTCAGCCCCAGCATTTT. Translating it yields CASSSHNGGQPQHF. Looking up the rest from reference TRBV7-2 and TRBJ1-5 gives the full variable domain: GAGVSQSPSNKVTEKGKDVELRCDPISGHTALYWYRQSLGQGLEFLIYFQGNSAPDKSGLPSDRFSAERTGGSVSTLTIQRTQQEDSAVYLCASSSHNGGQPQHFGDGTRLSIL.

This clonotype was detected many times. The chain couples TRBV19 to TRBJ1-2, with 7 bases identical to TRBD1. The germline V gene encodes CDR1 LNHDA and CDR2 SQIVND (reference sequence). CDR3 size: 14 residues. The J segment lost 4 bases and the V segment lost 4 bases, leaving 6 bases of the junction unmatched. The CDR3 DNA sequence: TGTGCCAGTAGTAAGGGACAGAAGAGCTATGGCTACACCTTC. Its translation is CASSKGQKSYGYTF.

By sample fraction, this clonotype is medium-sized. The chain has TRBV19 and TRBJ2-7; D possibly uses TRBD1 or TRBD2 (5 bases each). CDR3 size: 14 residues. Trimming took 4 bases from V and 7 from J, leaving 17 bases between them. From germline, CDR1 is LNHDA and CDR2 SQIVND (reference sequence). The CDR3 coding sequence is TGTGCCAGTAGTACCCGGGGCCTCGTGGGAGAGCAGTACTTC. Its protein product is CASSTRGLVGEQYF.

This clonotype was recorded at least ten times. The chain uses TRBV6-2 or TRBV6-3 and TRBJ2-5; the D is unclear. In germline, CDR1 is MNHEY, CDR2 SVGEGT. Trimming shortened V by 10 bases and J by 5 bases, and 17 bases separated the two germline ends. This CDR3 contains 13 residues. The CDR3 sequence: CATERVDIETQYF. CDR3 sequence (DNA): TGTGCCACCGAGCGTGTGGATATCGAGACCCAGTACTTC.

This clonotype was seen ten or more times. The genes are TRBV7-9 and TRBJ2-1; D may be TRBD1 (6 bases). The CDR3 is 17 amino acids. The germline gives CDR1 SEHNR, CDR2 FQNEAQ (reference sequence). V was shortened by 5 bases and J by 0 bases, with 17 bases between the two germline ends. The CDR3 DNA is TGTGCCAGCAGCCCCCCGTTTACAGGGTCCTCCTACAATGAGCAGTTCTTC. This translates into CASSPPFTGSSYNEQFF.

Comment on this clonotype: This may arise from a read error, as a much more abundant clone is one base away. The V and J genes are TRBV29-1 and TRBJ2-7; tentatively, D is TRBD2 (6 bases). V lost 0 bases and J lost 8, with 11 bases in between. The CDR3 runs to 12 residues. Looked up from germline, CDR1 is SQVTM and CDR2 is ANQGSEA. CDR3 region: CSVEDGGFKQYF. CDR3 coding DNA: TGCAGCGTTGAAGATGGAGGGTTCAAGCAGTACTTC.

The table lists this clonotype with many counts. This chain joins TRBV20-1 and TRBJ1-2, with 8 bases aligning to TRBD1. The length of the CDR3 is 14 residues. The V gene end was trimmed by 5 bases and the J gene end by 10 bases; junction bases not matched to a gene: 15. Germline lookup yields CDR1 DFQATT and CDR2 SNEGSKA (reference sequence). CDR3 region: CSAPWTGSNSFYTF. CDR3 bases: TGCAGTGCTCCTTGGACAGGGTCCAATTCTTTCTACACCTTC.

This clonotype has a count of ten or more. The chain's CDR3 is CASGLGDRGLTEAFF. The CDR3, as DNA: TGTGCTAGTGGCCTGGGGGACAGGGGGCTTACTGAAGCTTTCTTT. The V and J genes are TRBV12-5 and TRBJ1-1; 12 bases align to TRBD1. The CDR3 sequence is 15 residues long. Trimming cost V 6 bases and J 5 bases; bases outside gene matches: 7. CDR1 LGHNT and CDR2 FRNRAP come from the germline V gene.

In this sample, this clonotype is medium-sized (0.01 to 0.1%). The chain couples TRBV7-8 to TRBJ2-7; TRBD1 aligns across 7 bases. J gave up 2 bases and V 5 bases, and 12 bases lay outside the gene matches. Per the germline V gene, CDR1 is SGHVS and CDR2 is FQNEAQ. This CDR3 comprises 16 residues. CDR3 amino acids: CASSRGNRGSTYEQYF. The DNA for the CDR3 is TGTGCCAGCAGCCGTGGGAACAGGGGCTCCACCTACGAGCAGTACTTC. Variable domain in full (rest from reference TRBV7-8 and TRBJ2-7): GAGVSQSPRYKVAKRGQDVALRCDPISGHVSLFWYQQALGQGPEFLTYFQNEAQLDKSGLPSDRFFAERPEGSVSTLKIQRTQQEDSAVYLCASSRGNRGSTYEQYFGPGTRLTVT.